Following are 13 T cell receptor beta chains from one sample sequenced in a study of T cell responses to AZD1222 COVID-19 vaccine. The method was immunoSEQ multiplex PCR; TCRdb's version includes in-frame clones alone and lacks a portion of them. The sample has approximately 80,000 clones; over 75% are singletons. The input for sequencing was peripheral blood, taken 28 days after the second AZD1222 dose. Receptor source: an adult who received the AZD1222 COVID-19 vaccine.

The chain carries TRBV3-1 (or the pseudogene TRBV3-2) and TRBJ2-2, with D unresolved. V shed 1 base and J shed 6 bases, with 6 bases lying between them. The CDR3 has 13 residues. Germline V CDR1 and CDR2: LGHDT, YNNKEL (reference sequence). The CDR3 here is CASSQGHPGELFF. Here the CDR3 DNA reads TGTGCCAGCAGCCAAGGTCACCCCGGGGAGCTGTTTTTT.

The chain uses TRBV2 and TRBJ2-3, with no clear D. CDR3 length: 13 amino acids. Trimming pared 6 bases from V and 1 base from J, leaving 8 bases between. Germline V CDR1 and CDR2: SNHLY, FYNNEI. In nucleotides, the CDR3 is TGTGCCAGCAGGCCGGTAGGCACAGATACGCAGTATTTT. It translates to CASRPVGTDTQYF.

This clone was seen once. The chain carries TRBV20-1 and TRBJ2-1, with 7 bases that match TRBD1. V shed 3 bases and J 7 bases; nucleotides not matched to a gene: 6. This CDR3 comprises 13 residues. Germline CDR1 is DFQATT and CDR2 is SNEGSKA (reference sequence). The CDR3 reads CSASRGLWNEQFF. The CDR3 nucleotides are TGCAGTGCTAGTAGGGGGCTCTGGAATGAGCAGTTCTTC.

The J gene is TRBJ2-1, the V gene TRBV12-5, with D tentatively TRBD1 or TRBD2 (7 bases each). Per the germline V gene, CDR1 is LGHNT and CDR2 is FRNRAP. The V gene lost 7 bases and the J gene lost 10 bases, with 17 bases spanning the gap. The CDR3 runs 13 residues. As DNA, the CDR3 is TGTGCTAGTGCCACCGACAGGGAGGGGGAGCAGTTCTTC. It translates to CASATDREGEQFF. The complete variable domain, with remaining parts taken from reference TRBV12-5 and TRBJ2-1, reads DARVTQTPRHKVTEMGQEVTMRCQPILGHNTVFWYRQTMMQGLELLAYFRNRAPLDDSGMPKDRFSAEMPDATLATLKIQPSEPRDSAVYFCASATDREGEQFFGPGTRLTVL.

In regard to this clone: One end of the junction does not line up with germline, which may come from a read error. The V and J genes are TRBV19 and TRBJ2-7; the D gene is possibly TRBD1 (6 bases). The germline V gene encodes CDR1 LNHDA and CDR2 SQIVND (reference sequence). The CDR3 has 13 amino acids. This chain's CDR3 is CASSPGTSFEQYF. CDR3 DNA: TGTGCCAGTAGTCCGGGGACATCCTTCGAGCAGTACTTC.

The V and J genes are TRBV30 and TRBJ2-2; a possible D gene is TRBD1 (6 bases). Germline CDR1 is GTSNPN and CDR2 is SVGIG (reference sequence). The CDR3 runs to 14 residues. Trimming shortened V by 8 bases and J by 5 bases, and 18 bases separated the two germline ends. As DNA, the CDR3 is TGTGCCCATGGACGCAGAAGGGGGACCGGGGAGCTGTTTTTT. It is translated as CAHGRRRGTGELFF.

The chain is built from TRBV3-1 (or the pseudogene TRBV3-2) and TRBJ1-3; D possibly corresponds to TRBD1 (5 bases). The CDR3 sequence is 15 residues long. Per germline, CDR1 LGHDT and CDR2 YNNKEL (reference sequence). V lost 4 bases, J lost 3 bases, and 13 bases lay in between. The CDR3 spells CASSRVGGIGNTIYF. Written as DNA, the CDR3 is TGTGCCAGCAGCCGCGTGGGGGGGATTGGAAACACCATATATTTT.

The gene calls are TRBV25-1 and TRBJ1-4, with D possibly TRBD1 on 6 matching bases. This CDR3 is 15 amino acids long. The V gene lost 4 bases and the J gene lost 8 bases, with 17 bases spanning the gap. Germline CDR1 reads MGHDK; CDR2 reads SYGVNS. The CDR3: CASSGYTGIGEKLFF. CDR3 bases: TGTGCCAGCAGTGGGTATACAGGGATCGGGGAAAAACTGTTTTTT.

The chain couples TRBV7-9 to TRBJ1-2, with D possibly matching TRBD1 (6 bases). Germline CDR1 SEHNR, CDR2 FQNEAQ (reference sequence). The CDR3 is 17 amino acids. V dropped 0 bases and J dropped 7 bases, with 21 bases sitting between them. As DNA, the CDR3 is TGTGCCAGCAGCTTAGCCTTGGGCAGTACCCAACAGGGTGGCTACACCTTC. Amino acids: CASSLALGSTQQGGYTF.

V usage is TRBV12-5 and J usage is TRBJ2-1; 11 bases match TRBD2. The CDR3 runs to 15 residues. Looked up from germline, CDR1 is LGHNT and CDR2 is FRNRAP. The J segment lost 4 bases and the V segment lost 6 bases, leaving 5 bases of the junction unmatched. The CDR3 region is CASGHRLAGYNEQFF. The CDR3 DNA is TGTGCTAGTGGCCACCGACTAGCGGGGTACAATGAGCAGTTCTTC.

This clone was recorded only once. One junction end disagrees with the germline gene, perhaps due to a read error. V usage is TRBV7-9 and J usage is TRBJ1-1; D remains ambiguous. Germline V gene sequence: CDR1 SEHNR, CDR2 FQNEAQ (reference sequence). The CDR3 extends over 15 amino acids. CDR3 nucleotides: TGTGCCAGCAGCTTGTCACATGGTGTAGGCGCTGAGGCTTTCTTT. Amino acids: CASSLSHGVGAEAFF.

This chain uses TRBV7-8 with TRBJ2-1; D not resolved. Germline CDR1 reads SGHVS; CDR2 reads FQNEAQ. The V gene lost 1 base and the J gene lost 6 bases, with 7 bases spanning the gap. The CDR3 spans 13 residues. The DNA for the CDR3 is TGTGCCAGCAGCTTAGACCGAACCAATGAGCAGTTCTTC. It specifies CASSLDRTNEQFF.

This clone was seen more than once but under ten times. CDR3 residues: CACSVQGGSNQPQHF. The CDR3 nucleotides are TGTGCCTGCTCCGTACAGGGGGGGAGCAATCAGCCCCAGCATTTT. The chain is built from TRBV30 and TRBJ1-5; 8 bases map to TRBD1. Germline values: CDR1 GTSNPN, CDR2 SVGIG (reference sequence). CDR3 length: 15 amino acids. J gave up 1 base and V 6 bases, and 8 bases lay outside the gene matches.